The clone carrying this T cell receptor (beta chain) was counted at least ten times. As yet, its antigen is unknown. The data belong to a study of tumor-infiltrating lymphocytes in primary liver carcinoma. Study details: The study obtained roughly 3.5 to 7.13 million productive TCRbeta reads per sample, similar across tissue types.

The blood RNA (from unsorted whole blood) was obtained, and germline DNA was also extracted. Sampling before surgery obtained 4 to 5 milliliters of peripheral blood. With approximately 500 ng total RNA as template and a constant-region primer, TCR beta cDNA was made. Nested multiplex PCR, run for three rounds with slightly modified ARM-PCR, yielded TCR beta libraries. With TRBV1-TRBV30 forward primers and a C-beta reverse primer, the first two PCR rounds were run for around 11 cycles each. TCRdb reprocessed the multiplex PCR reads with MiXCR, giving one entry per CDR3 protein. The data show 300,000 to 350,000 distinct CDR3 sequences, with about two thirds seen just once and roughly 6% held by the top ten. General observations from the study: Relative to blood, tumors carried a significantly larger fraction of the repertoire in their top 250 clones (p = 0.039).

V was shortened by 5 bases and J by 1 base, with 16 bases between the two germline ends. Germline values: CDR1 SGHAT, CDR2 FQDESV (reference sequence). There are 16 residues in the CDR3. The chain carries TRBV11-1 and TRBJ2-3; possibly TRBD1 or TRBD2 for D (5 bases each). Sequencing was done on a sample of peripheral blood. The origin of this receptor is a man aged 40-49 years with primary liver carcinoma and hepatitis B virus infection. The CDR3 nucleotides are TGTGCCAGCAGCATTACCCGGGACCGACGCACAGATACGCAGTATTTT. It is translated as CASSITRDRRTDTQYF.